The TCR beta chain under discussion was sequenced for a study of identical twins. Each cDNA held unique molecular identifiers, and template switching gave it a universal primer site. TCRdb recomputed calls from the 5' RACE reads with MiXCR, one row per CDR3 protein. The repertoire consists of fewer than 250,000 distinct CDR3 sequences, with about 7.5% occurring once and the leading ten covering under 7%. Study findings and constraints: In zero-insertion analyses, partial confounding could arise from invariant MAIT and iNKT cells. Model-predicted out-of-frame TCR alpha sharing fell below observed values in monozygotic twins.

This clonotype appeared many times. Its antigen is currently unknown. The V segment lost 4 bases and the J segment 3 bases; nucleotides outside the gene matches: 6. The CDR3 is 15 amino acids. Germline V gives CDR1 MNHEY, CDR2 SVGAGI. These data are also associated with another study on yellow fever vaccine responses in identical twins.

Sequenced material: CD8+ T cells sorted from blood. The rearrangement joins TRBV6-5 to TRBJ1-2, with 9 bases matching TRBD1. This TCR came from a woman in her late teens or twenties in good health. CDR3: CASSSLRDRDYGYTF. CDR3 coding DNA: TGTGCCAGCAGTTCCCTCCGGGACAGGGACTATGGCTACACCTTC.